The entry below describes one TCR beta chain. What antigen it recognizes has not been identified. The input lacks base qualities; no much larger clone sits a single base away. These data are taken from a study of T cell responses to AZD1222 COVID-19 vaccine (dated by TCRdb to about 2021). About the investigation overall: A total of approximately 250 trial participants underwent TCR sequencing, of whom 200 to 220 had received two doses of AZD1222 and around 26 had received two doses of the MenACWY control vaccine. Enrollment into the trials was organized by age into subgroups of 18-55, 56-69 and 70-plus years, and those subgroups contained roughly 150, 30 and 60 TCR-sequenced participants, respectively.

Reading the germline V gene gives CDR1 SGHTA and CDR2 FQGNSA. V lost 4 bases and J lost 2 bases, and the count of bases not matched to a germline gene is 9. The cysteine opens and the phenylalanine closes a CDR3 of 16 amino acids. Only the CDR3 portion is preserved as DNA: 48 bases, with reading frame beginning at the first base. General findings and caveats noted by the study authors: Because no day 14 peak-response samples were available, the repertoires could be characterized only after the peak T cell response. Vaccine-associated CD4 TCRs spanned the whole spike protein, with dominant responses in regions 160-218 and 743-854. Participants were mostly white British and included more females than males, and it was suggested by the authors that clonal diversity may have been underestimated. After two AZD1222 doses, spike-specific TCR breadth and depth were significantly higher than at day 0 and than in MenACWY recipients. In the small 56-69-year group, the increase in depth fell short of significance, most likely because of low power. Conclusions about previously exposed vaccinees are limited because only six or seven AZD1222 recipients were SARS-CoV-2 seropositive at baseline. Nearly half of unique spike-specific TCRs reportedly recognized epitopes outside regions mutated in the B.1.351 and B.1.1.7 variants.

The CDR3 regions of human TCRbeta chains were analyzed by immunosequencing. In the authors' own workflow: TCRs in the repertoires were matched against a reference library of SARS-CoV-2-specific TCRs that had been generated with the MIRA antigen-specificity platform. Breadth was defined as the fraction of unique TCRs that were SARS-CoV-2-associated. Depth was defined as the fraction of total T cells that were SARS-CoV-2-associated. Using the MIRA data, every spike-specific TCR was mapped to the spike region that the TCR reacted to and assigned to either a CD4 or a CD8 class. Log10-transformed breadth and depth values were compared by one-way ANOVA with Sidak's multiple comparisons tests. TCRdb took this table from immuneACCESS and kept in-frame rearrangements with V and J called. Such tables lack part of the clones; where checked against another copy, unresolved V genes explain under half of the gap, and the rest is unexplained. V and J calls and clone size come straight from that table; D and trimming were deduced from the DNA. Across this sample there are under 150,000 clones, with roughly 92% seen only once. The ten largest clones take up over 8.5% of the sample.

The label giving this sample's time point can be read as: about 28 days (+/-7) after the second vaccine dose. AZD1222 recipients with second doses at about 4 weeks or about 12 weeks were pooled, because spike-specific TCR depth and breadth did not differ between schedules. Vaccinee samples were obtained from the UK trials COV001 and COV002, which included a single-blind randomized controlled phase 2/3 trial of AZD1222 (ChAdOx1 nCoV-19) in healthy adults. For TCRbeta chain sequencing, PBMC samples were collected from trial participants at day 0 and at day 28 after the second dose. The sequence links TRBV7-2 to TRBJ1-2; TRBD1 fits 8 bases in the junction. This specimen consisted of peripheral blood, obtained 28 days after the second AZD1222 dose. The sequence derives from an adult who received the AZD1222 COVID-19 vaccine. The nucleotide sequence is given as TGTGCCAGCAGCTATCGTCGCCGGACAGGGAACTATGGCTACACCTTC. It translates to CASSYRRRTGNYGYTF.